This T cell receptor beta chain was recorded in a study of blood T cell repertoires in COVID-19. About the study: There were acute and convalescent COVID-19 samples, and they came from the United States, Italy and Spain.

There are a few counts of this clone. V was cut by 2 bases and J by 2 bases, with 12 bases left in between. CDR3 length: 15 amino acids. Germline CDR1 is MNHEY and CDR2 is SVGAGI. Per the authors' pipeline: Amplification of reference gene primers provided the estimated nucleated cell counts. Profiling relied on immunoSEQ multiplex PCR, and the TCRdb table lists in-frame clones only, not all of them. V, J and clone size are taken as reported in that table, and D and trimming were inferred from the DNA itself. The sample records some 200,000 clones, approximately 83% being singletons. The sequence was collected from a woman aged 55-70 years with acute or convalescent COVID-19. The chain employs TRBV6-5 and TRBJ1-2; tentative D call: TRBD1 (5 bases). Sequencing used peripheral blood. The CDR3 nucleotides read TGTGCCAGCAGTTACCGACGGACACAGAACTATGGCTACACCTTC. It yields the protein CASSYRRTQNYGYTF.